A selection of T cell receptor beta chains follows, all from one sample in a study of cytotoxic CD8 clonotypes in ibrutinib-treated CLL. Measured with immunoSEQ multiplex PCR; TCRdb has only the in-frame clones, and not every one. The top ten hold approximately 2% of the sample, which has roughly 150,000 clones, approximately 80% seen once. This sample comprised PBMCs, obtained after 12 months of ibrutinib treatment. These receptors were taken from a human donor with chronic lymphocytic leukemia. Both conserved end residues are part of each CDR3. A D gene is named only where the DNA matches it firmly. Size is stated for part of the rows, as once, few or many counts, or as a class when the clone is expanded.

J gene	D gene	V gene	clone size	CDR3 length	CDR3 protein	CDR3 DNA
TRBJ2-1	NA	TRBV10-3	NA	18	CAISVSSGVHSSYNEQFF	TGTGCCATCAGTGTCTCCTCCGGGGTCCACAGCTCCTACAATGAGCAGTTCTTC
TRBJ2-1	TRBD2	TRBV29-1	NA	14	CSVSSGRAYNEQFF	TGCAGCGTTTCGAGCGGGAGGGCCTACAATGAGCAGTTCTTC
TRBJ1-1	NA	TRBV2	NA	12	CASSGTSGAAFF	TGTGCCAGCAGTGGGACAAGTGGAGCGGCTTTCTTT
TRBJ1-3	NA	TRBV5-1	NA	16	CASSLTAGASGNTIYF	TGCGCCAGCAGTCTTACCGCAGGGGCCTCTGGAAACACCATATATTTT
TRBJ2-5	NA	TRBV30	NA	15	CAWSVQGGLGETQYF	TGTGCCTGGAGTGTACAAGGGGGGCTTGGAGAGACCCAGTACTTC
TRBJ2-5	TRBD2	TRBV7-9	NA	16	CASSLGLAGGKETQYF	TGTGCCAGCAGCTTAGGGCTAGCGGGGGGAAAAGAGACCCAGTACTTC
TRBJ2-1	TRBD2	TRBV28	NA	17	CASSPPRASGGDNEQFF	TGTGCCAGCAGTCCCCCGCGGGCTAGCGGGGGGGACAATGAGCAGTTCTTC
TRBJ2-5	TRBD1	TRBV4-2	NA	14	CASSPRDSQETQYF	TGTGCCAGCAGCCCTCGGGACAGCCAAGAGACCCAGTACTTC
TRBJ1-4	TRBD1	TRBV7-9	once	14	CASSLGQTYEKLFF	TGTGCCAGCAGCTTGGGACAGACTTATGAAAAACTGTTTTTT
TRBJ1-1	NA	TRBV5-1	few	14	CASSSYGVNTEAFF	TGCGCCAGCAGCTCCTACGGGGTGAACACTGAAGCTTTCTTT
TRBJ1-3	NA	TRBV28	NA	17	CASSLYLQLSSGNTIYF	TGTGCCAGCAGTTTATATCTGCAGCTGAGCTCTGGAAACACCATATATTTT
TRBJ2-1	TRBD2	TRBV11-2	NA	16	CASSLGGLAGDREQFF	TGTGCCAGCAGCTTAGGAGGCCTAGCGGGAGACCGTGAGCAGTTCTTC
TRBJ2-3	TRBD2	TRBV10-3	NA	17	CAIKEGEGAGGTDTQYF	TGTGCCATCAAAGAGGGAGAGGGAGCGGGAGGGACAGATACGCAGTATTTT
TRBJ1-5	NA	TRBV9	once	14	CASSAGDTGQPQHF	TGTGCCAGCAGCGCAGGGGACACCGGGCAGCCCCAGCATTTT
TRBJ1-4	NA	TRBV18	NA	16	CASSLNSGNSGEKLFF	TGTGCCAGCTCACTGAACTCAGGGAATTCGGGTGAAAAACTGTTTTTT
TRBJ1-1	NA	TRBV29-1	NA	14	CSVDGSLGSTEAFF	TGCAGCGTTGACGGCAGTCTAGGAAGCACTGAAGCTTTCTTT
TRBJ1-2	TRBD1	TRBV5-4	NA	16	CASSQTGGRSDYGYTF	TGTGCCAGCAGTCAGACAGGGGGCCGTTCGGACTATGGCTACACCTTC
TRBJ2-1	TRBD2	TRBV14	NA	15	CASSQGTRGFNEQFF	TGTGCCAGCAGCCAAGGGACTAGGGGTTTCAATGAGCAGTTCTTC
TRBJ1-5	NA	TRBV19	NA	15	CASSIPGISNQPQHF	TGTGCCAGTAGTATACCAGGGATCAGCAATCAGCCCCAGCATTTT
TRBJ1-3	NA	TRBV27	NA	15	CASSTTLRGGNTIYF	TGTGCCAGCAGCACGACGCTTAGGGGGGGAAACACCATATATTTT
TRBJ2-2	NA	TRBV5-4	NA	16	CASSLDSGRTGGELFF	TGTGCCAGCAGCTTGGACTCCGGGAGAACGGGCGGGGAGCTGTTTTTT
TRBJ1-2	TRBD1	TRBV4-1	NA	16	CASSAPSDRVTYGYTF	TGCGCCAGCAGCGCCCCTTCAGACAGGGTGACCTATGGCTACACCTTC
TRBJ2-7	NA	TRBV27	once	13	CASSFGNTYEQYF	TGTGCCAGCAGTTTCGGCAACACCTACGAGCAGTACTTC
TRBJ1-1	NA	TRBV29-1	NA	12	CSGHRENTEAFF	TGCAGCGGACACAGGGAAAACACTGAAGCTTTCTTT
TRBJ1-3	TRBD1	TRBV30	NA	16	CAWSEWTGYFGNTIYF	TGTGCCTGGAGTGAATGGACAGGGTATTTTGGAAACACCATATATTTT
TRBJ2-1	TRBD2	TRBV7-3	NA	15	CASSPGGGAYNEQFF	TGTGCCAGCAGCCCTGGCGGGGGGGCTTATAATGAGCAGTTCTTC
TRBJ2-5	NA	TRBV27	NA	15	CASSSATVAQETQYF	TGTGCCAGCAGTTCCGCGACAGTGGCCCAAGAGACCCAGTACTTC
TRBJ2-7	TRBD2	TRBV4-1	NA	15	CASSPAGTSGYEQYF	TGCGCCAGCAGCCCGGCCGGGACTAGCGGTTACGAGCAGTACTTC
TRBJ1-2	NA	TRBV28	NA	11	CASRPEYGYTF	TGTGCCAGCAGACCAGAATATGGCTACACCTTC
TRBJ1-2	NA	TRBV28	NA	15	CASSPLGLVNYGYTF	TGTGCCAGCAGTCCCCTGGGTCTAGTAAACTATGGCTACACCTTC
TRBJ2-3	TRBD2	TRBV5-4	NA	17	CASSTRTSGRGTDTQYF	TGTGCCAGCAGCACACGGACTAGCGGGAGGGGGACAGATACGCAGTATTTT
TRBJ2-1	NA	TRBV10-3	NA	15	CAIRGGDSSYNEQFF	TGTGCCATCAGGGGGGGGGACAGCTCCTACAATGAGCAGTTCTTC
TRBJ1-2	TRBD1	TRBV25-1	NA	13	CASRGTGHYGYTF	TGTGCCAGCAGGGGGACAGGTCACTATGGCTACACCTTC
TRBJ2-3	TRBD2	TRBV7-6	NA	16	CASSPGGGGGAGTQYF	TGTGCCAGCAGCCCCGGTGGCGGCGGGGGGGCCGGTACGCAGTATTTT
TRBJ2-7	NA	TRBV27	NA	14	CASSLQSRASEQYF	TGTGCCAGCAGTTTACAATCCAGGGCGAGCGAGCAGTACTTC
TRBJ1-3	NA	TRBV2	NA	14	CASSEPVSGNTIYF	TGTGCCAGCAGTGAACCAGTATCTGGAAACACCATATATTTT
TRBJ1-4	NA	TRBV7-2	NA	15	CASSLVGDSNEKLFF	TGTGCCAGCAGCTTAGTTGGAGATTCTAATGAAAAACTGTTTTTT
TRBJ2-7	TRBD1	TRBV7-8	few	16	CASSLAGQGYTYEQYF	TGTGCCAGCAGCTTAGCGGGACAGGGTTACACCTACGAGCAGTACTTC
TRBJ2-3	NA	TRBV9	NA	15	CASSSRVANTDTQYF	TGTGCCAGCAGCTCCCGGGTAGCAAACACAGATACGCAGTATTTT
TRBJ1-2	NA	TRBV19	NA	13	CATRRHRDYGYTF	TGTGCCACCCGCAGGCATAGAGACTATGGCTACACCTTC
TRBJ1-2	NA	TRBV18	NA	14	CASSQDSFNYGYTF	TGTGCCAGCTCACAAGACAGTTTTAACTATGGCTACACCTTC
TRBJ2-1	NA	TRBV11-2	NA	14	CASGEFGSYNEQFF	TGTGCCAGCGGAGAGTTTGGCTCATACAATGAGCAGTTCTTC
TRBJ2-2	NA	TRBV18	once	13	CASSPTVTGELFF	TGTGCCAGCTCCCCTACGGTGACCGGGGAGCTGTTTTTT
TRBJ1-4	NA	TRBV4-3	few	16	CASSKGGQPTNEKLFF	TGCGCCAGCAGCAAGGGTGGACAGCCAACTAATGAAAAACTGTTTTTT
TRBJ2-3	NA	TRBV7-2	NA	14	CASSLWTTTDTQYF	TGTGCCAGCAGCCTTTGGACGACCACAGATACGCAGTATTTT
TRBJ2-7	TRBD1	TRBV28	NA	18	CASSSERGRDRGSYEQYF	TGTGCCAGCAGTTCCGAGCGGGGGAGGGACAGGGGGTCCTACGAGCAGTACTTC
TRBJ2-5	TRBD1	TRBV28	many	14	CASSRGQGEETQYF	TGTGCCAGCAGTCGGGGACAGGGGGAAGAGACCCAGTACTTC
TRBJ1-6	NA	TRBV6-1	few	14	CASRLRVENSPLHF	TGTGCCAGCAGACTCAGGGTAGAGAATTCACCCCTCCACTTT